This T cell receptor (beta chain) was observed in a study of PD-1 blockade in classical Hodgkin lymphoma. Time point in this sample: cycle 4 day 1 (C4D1), after less than 7 weeks of nivolumab. Every patient experienced relapse after autologous stem cell transplantation, and brentuximab vedotin exposure varied. It was by magnetic negative selection that CD8+ T cells were isolated from thawed PBMCs. The protocol was immunoSEQ multiplex PCR, while the TCRdb copy is restricted to in-frame clones and leaves out a portion. The sample shows about 20,000 clones, roughly 82% of them seen only once. Germline-derived CDR1 and CDR2 are SNHLY and FYNNEI. The CDR3 contains 16 residues. V was clipped by 0 bases and J by 2 bases, with 12 bases between them.

This receptor was taken from a human donor with classical Hodgkin lymphoma. This sample comprised CD8+ T cells from blood, obtained before the fourth cycle of nivolumab. The chain has TRBV2 and TRBJ2-3; possibly TRBD2 for D (5 bases). CDR3 DNA: TGTGCCAGCAGTGAAGCGCTGGCGGGCTACACAGATACGCAGTATTTT. This translates into CASSEALAGYTDTQYF. Supplemented by reference TRBV2 and TRBJ2-3, the full variable domain reads EPEVTQTPSHQVTQMGQEVILRCVPISNHLYFYWYRQILGQKVEFLVSFYNNEISEKSEIFDDQFSVERPDGSNFTLKIRSTKLEDSAMYFCASSEALAGYTDTQYFGPGTRLTVL.